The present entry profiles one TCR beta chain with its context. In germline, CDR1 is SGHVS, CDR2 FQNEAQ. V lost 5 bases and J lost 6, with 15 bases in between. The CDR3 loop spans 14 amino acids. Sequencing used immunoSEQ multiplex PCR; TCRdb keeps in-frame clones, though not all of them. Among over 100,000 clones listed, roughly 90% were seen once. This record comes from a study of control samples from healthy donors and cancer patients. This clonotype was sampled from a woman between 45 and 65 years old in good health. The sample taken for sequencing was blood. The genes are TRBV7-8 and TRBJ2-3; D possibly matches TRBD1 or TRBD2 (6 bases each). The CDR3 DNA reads TGTGCCAGCAGCCCTAAGGGGGGCGTGGATACGCAGTATTTT. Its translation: CASSPKGGVDTQYF.